This TCR beta chain was sequenced for a study of Graves' ophthalmopathy and Graves' hyperthyroidism. This clonotype appeared many times. Trimming pared 4 bases from V and 2 bases from J, leaving 18 bases between. The germline V gene encodes CDR1 GTSNPN and CDR2 SVGIG (reference sequence). The CDR3 consists of 17 residues. Amplification of TCR beta CDR3 regions used RNA transcripts. Following a first-round RT-PCR that used HTBI primers, a second-round multiplex PCR was carried out. One entry per CDR3 protein, called by TCRdb with MiXCR from the multiplex PCR reads. The sample contains some 370,000 distinct CDR3 sequences, about a sixth of which appear only once.

This receptor was taken from an adult woman with stable Graves' hyperthyroidism. The rearrangement joins TRBV30 to TRBJ2-6; TRBD2 might be the D (5 bases). The specimen was peripheral blood. Here the CDR3 DNA reads TGTGCCTGGACGACCTCAGGCGGGTACGCTGGGGCCAACGTCCTGACTTTC. As protein: CAWTTSGGYAGANVLTF.